One and the same sample provided the 15 T cell receptor beta chains below, sequenced in a study of T cells after yellow fever vaccination. A single record per CDR3 protein comes from TCRdb applying MiXCR to the 5' RACE reads. This table has 250,000 or so distinct CDR3 sequences, 6.5% to 8.5% appearing once. The sample consisted of CD4+ T cells sorted from PBMCs, taken 15 days after the yellow fever booster vaccination. These TCRs come from a man aged 25-45 years who received the YFV17D yellow fever vaccine.

This clonotype has a handful of counts. This chain connects TRBV6-1 to TRBJ2-2; a possible D gene is TRBD1 (6 bases). The CDR3 extends over 15 amino acids. Trimming removed 3 bases from V and 0 bases from J, with 8 bases in between. CDR1 MNHNS and CDR2 SASEGT come from the germline V gene. The CDR3 spells CASSEGASNTGELFF. The CDR3 region has the DNA TGTGCCAGCAGTGAGGGGGCTTCGAACACCGGGGAGCTGTTTTTT.

The chain combines TRBV19 with TRBJ2-3; no clear D. V was trimmed by 10 bases and J by 1 base, leaving 12 bases between them. Germline-derived CDR1 and CDR2 are LNHDA and SQIVND (reference sequence). The CDR3 sequence is 13 residues long. The CDR3 reads CATSVGGTDTQYF. For the CDR3, the DNA is TGTGCCACTTCGGTTGGGGGCACAGATACGCAGTATTTT.

The chain is built from TRBV12-3 or TRBV12-4 and TRBJ2-3; D possibly uses TRBD1 or TRBD2 (5 bases each). Trimming removed 2 bases at V and 2 bases at J, with 11 bases between. The CDR3 covers 15 residues. The CDR3 loop is CASSLIGGFTDTQYF. The CDR3, as DNA: TGTGCCAGCAGTTTAATTGGGGGATTCACAGATACGCAGTATTTT.

At least ten counts were recorded for this clonotype. The V gene is TRBV27, the J gene TRBJ2-2; TRBD1 might be the D (5 bases). Trimming took 3 bases from V and 5 from J, leaving 10 bases between them. The V gene's germline CDR1 is MNHEY and CDR2 SMNVEV (reference sequence). CDR3 size: 14 residues. The CDR3 DNA reads TGTGCCAGCAGTTTTGCAGGGTATACCGGGGAGCTGTTTTTT. This translates into CASSFAGYTGELFF.

This clonotype was found a few times. V and J are TRBV7-2 and TRBJ2-3, with 15 bases fitting TRBD2. The CDR3 has 15 amino acids. Trimming removed 8 bases from V and 5 bases from J; junction bases left unmatched: 5. Germline V gene lookup returns CDR1 SGHTA and CDR2 FQGNSA. CDR3 sequence reads: CASREGLAGGDTQYF. The CDR3 nucleotides are TGTGCCAGCCGGGAGGGACTAGCGGGAGGAGATACGCAGTATTTT.

The rearrangement joins TRBV7-9 to TRBJ1-1; D is perhaps TRBD1 (5 bases). V was clipped by 2 bases and J by 5 bases, with 12 bases between them. This CDR3 is 14 amino acids long. Germline CDR1 reads SEHNR; CDR2 reads FQNEAQ (reference sequence). The CDR3: CASSLSLGETEAFF. The CDR3, as DNA: TGTGCCAGCAGCTTATCCCTGGGGGAGACTGAAGCTTTCTTT.

This clonotype was detected a few times. The chain recombines TRBV20-1 with TRBJ2-3; 8 bases are shared with TRBD2. This CDR3 has 15 residues. V was clipped by 1 base and J by 4 bases; unmatched bases: 7. Germline lookup yields CDR1 DFQATT and CDR2 SNEGSKA (reference sequence). The CDR3 DNA reads TGCAGTGCTAGAGTCCTAGCGGGTCCCCCAGATACGCAGTATTTT. Translating it yields CSARVLAGPPDTQYF.

At least ten counts were recorded for this clonotype. V is TRBV15 and J is TRBJ2-1; TRBD2 matches 7 bases. The germline V gene encodes CDR1 LNHNV and CDR2 YYDKDF (reference sequence). With 1 base clipped from V and 10 bases from J, the junction kept 10 bases outside the gene matches. The CDR3 has 15 amino acids. The CDR3 is CATSRVPSGLAEQFF. The CDR3 DNA follows: TGTGCCACCAGCAGAGTCCCTAGCGGCTTAGCGGAGCAGTTCTTC.

This clonotype has only a few counts. J is TRBJ2-1 and V is TRBV20-1; TRBD2 agrees at 14 bases. V was clipped by 5 bases and J by 6 bases; unmatched bases: 15. CDR1 and CDR2 (germline): DFQATT, SNEGSKA (reference sequence). CDR3 length: 18 residues. CDR3: CSAFTGTSGRRLGNEQFF. CDR3 bases: TGCAGTGCTTTCACCGGGACTAGCGGGAGACGGCTGGGCAATGAGCAGTTCTTC.

The sample holds a few counts of this clonotype. The rearrangement links TRBV5-1 to TRBJ1-2; D remains ambiguous. CDR3 size: 14 residues. The V end was cut by 0 bases, the J end by 4 bases, with 10 bases between. Germline V CDR1 and CDR2: SGHRS, YFSETQ. As DNA, the CDR3 is TGCGCCAGCAGCTTGGATGGACTAAGCTATGGCTACACCTTC. This sequence encodes CASSLDGLSYGYTF.

At least ten counts were recorded for this clonotype. V and J are TRBV20-1 and TRBJ2-4, with 8 bases lining up with TRBD1. This CDR3 comprises 14 residues. Germline lookup yields CDR1 DFQATT and CDR2 SNEGSKA (reference sequence). Germline trimming cut 0 bases from V and 9 bases from J; bases unmatched to any gene: 7. The CDR3: CSARDSTGVGIQYF. The CDR3, as DNA: TGCAGTGCTAGAGATTCGACAGGGGTGGGCATTCAGTACTTC.

The sample holds a few counts of this clonotype. This chain links TRBV6-2 or TRBV6-3 with TRBJ2-5, with a tentative D call TRBD1 (6 bases). Germline CDR1 is MNHEY and CDR2 is SVGEGT. V dropped 7 bases and J dropped 2 bases, with 14 bases sitting between them. The CDR3 is made up of 14 amino acids. In nucleotides, the CDR3 is TGTGCCAGCACCCCCCGGGACACACAAGAGACCCAGTACTTC. Its protein is CASTPRDTQETQYF.

The CDR3, as DNA: TGCGCCAGCAGTGAGATTTATTGGGGGGCGCCAGGAGAAGCTTTCTTT. Translating it yields CASSEIYWGAPGEAFF. The chain has TRBV10-2 and TRBJ1-1; D may be TRBD1 (6 bases). V was pared by 2 bases and J by 8 bases, with 21 bases between. CDR3 length: 16 amino acids. Germline CDR1 WSHSY, CDR2 SAAADI.

This clonotype occurred many times. The chain couples TRBV5-5 to TRBJ2-5; no reliable D call. Looked up from germline, CDR1 is SGHKS and CDR2 is YYEKEE (reference sequence). Trimming left V 0 bases short and J 5 bases short, with 8 bases between. The CDR3 contains 13 residues. The DNA for the CDR3 is TGTGCCAGCAGCTTGGAGCGTGGGGAGACCCAGTACTTC. It codes for CASSLERGETQYF.

CDR3 nucleotides: TGTGCCAGCAGCTCTAAGCGGGGCCCCTACAATGAGCAGTTCTTC. Translated, it gives CASSSKRGPYNEQFF. This chain connects TRBV27 to TRBJ2-1, with TRBD2 matching over 7 bases. Per germline, CDR1 MNHEY and CDR2 SMNVEV (reference sequence). The CDR3 loop spans 15 amino acids. V lost 6 bases to trimming and J lost 2 bases; unmatched junction nucleotides: 7.